The present T cell receptor (beta chain) was sequenced within a study of blood T cell repertoires in COVID-19. Across the study: Acute and convalescent COVID-19 samples came from the United States, Italy and Spain. The analysed material was cDNA or gDNA that came from T cells, B-cell-depleted T cells, or PBMCs.

Source study methods: Researchers report that nucleated cell counts were estimated from reference gene primer amplification. Clones were read by immunoSEQ multiplex PCR, and TCRdb kept only the in-frame ones, dropping some. D and trimming come from the DNA, and the V and J calls and clone size come from that table. The repertoire holds approximately 68,000 clones, with 65% to 90% as singletons. The CDR3 totals 14 residues. Germline V gives CDR1 KGHSH, CDR2 LQKENI. The V and J ends lost 4 bases and 5 bases respectively, with 14 bases between them. This TCR was recovered from a woman aged 55-69 years with acute or convalescent COVID-19. The chain has TRBV18 and TRBJ1-1; D not resolved. The source material was peripheral blood. As DNA, the CDR3 is TGTGCCAGCTCACGAACGGGGTCGGATACTGAAGCTTTCTTT. It encodes CASSRTGSDTEAFF.